Below, one T cell receptor beta chain is given with its context. The antigen is undetermined. Sequence at one end of the junction differs from germline and may be a read error. Via MiXCR, TCRdb re-called the RT-PCR reads, giving one row per CDR3 protein. This table holds roughly 500,000 distinct CDR3 sequences, approximately 15% found once. This entry comes from a study of response to subunit inactivated influenza vaccine. Notes on the study in general: Researchers suggested that each seasonal influenza vaccination recruits few new T cells.

This receptor was obtained from a man between 45 and 75 years old who received an inactivated influenza vaccine. The specimen was CD4+ T cells sorted from PBMCs, collected less than 30 months after vaccination.

Here the CDR3 DNA reads TGTGCTAGCAGCTTGGGTATAATGGAGACCCAGTACTTC. This codes for CASSLGIMETQYF. The rearrangement joins TRBV7-7 to TRBJ2-5, with D uncertain. Germline lookup yields CDR1 SSHAT and CDR2 FNYEAQ (reference sequence). The CDR3 totals 13 residues.